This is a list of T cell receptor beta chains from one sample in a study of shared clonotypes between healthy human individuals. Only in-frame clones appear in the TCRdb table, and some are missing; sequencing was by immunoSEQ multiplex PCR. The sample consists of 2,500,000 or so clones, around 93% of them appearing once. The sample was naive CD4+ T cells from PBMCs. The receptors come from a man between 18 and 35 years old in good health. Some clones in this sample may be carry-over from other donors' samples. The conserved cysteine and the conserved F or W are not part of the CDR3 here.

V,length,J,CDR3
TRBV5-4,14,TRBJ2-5,ASSSPRGDIQETQY
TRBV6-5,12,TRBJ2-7,ASRDREGGYEQY
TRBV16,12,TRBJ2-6,ASSQISGANVLT
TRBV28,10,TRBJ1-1,ASIGIGTEAF
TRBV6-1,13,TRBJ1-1,ASSEFSRVNTEAF
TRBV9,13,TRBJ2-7,ASSVEGTGRYEQY
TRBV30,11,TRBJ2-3,AGSGGPWDTQY
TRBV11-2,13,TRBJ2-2,ASSLQGAGTGELF
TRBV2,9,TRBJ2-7,ASSLVYEQY
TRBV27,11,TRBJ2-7,ASRRAGDYEQY
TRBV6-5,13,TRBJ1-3,ASSWHGTSGNTIY
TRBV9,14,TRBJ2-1,ASSVEPAGGGNEQF
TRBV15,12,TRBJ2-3,ATSRVYQVDTQY
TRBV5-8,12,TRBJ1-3,ASSLAWSGNTIY
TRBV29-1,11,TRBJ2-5,SSQGEATETQY
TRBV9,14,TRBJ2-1,ASSSSGRALVDEQF
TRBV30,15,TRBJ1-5,AWSVRSGGFSNQPQH
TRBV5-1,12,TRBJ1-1,ASSQGQGGTEAF
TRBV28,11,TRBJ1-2,ASSTTFNYGYT
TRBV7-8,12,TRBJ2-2,ASSATWMAGELF
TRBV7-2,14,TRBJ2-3,ASSPVPGSSTDTQY
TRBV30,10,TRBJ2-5,ASDFPQETQY
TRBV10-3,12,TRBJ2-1,AIRTGGGRNEQF
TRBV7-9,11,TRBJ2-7,ASSLGERYEQY
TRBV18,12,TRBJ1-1,ASSPLGANTEAF
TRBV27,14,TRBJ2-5,ASSTRFRDSQETQY
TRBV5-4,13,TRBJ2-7,ASSPLAGQNYEQY
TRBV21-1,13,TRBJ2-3,ASSYGTSDEFTQY
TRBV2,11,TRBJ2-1,ASEPGRGNEQF
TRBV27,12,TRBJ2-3,ASSFYNTADTQY
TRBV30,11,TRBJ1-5,AWSPTGNQPQH
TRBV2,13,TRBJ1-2,ASCKILADNYGYT
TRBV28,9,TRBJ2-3,ASRVTDTQY
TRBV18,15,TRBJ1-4,ASSPLNSRLSNEKLF
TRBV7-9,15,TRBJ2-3,ASSLSPRGPSTDTQY